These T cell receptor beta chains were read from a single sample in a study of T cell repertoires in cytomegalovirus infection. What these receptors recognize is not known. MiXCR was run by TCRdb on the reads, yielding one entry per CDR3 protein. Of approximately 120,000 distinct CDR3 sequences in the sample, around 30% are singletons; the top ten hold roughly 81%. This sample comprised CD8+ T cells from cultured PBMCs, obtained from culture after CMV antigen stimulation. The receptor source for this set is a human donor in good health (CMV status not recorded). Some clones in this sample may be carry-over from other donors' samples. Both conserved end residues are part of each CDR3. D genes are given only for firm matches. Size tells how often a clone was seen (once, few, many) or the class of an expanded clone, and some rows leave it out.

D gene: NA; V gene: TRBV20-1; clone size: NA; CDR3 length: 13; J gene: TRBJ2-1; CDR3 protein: CSARDLTLNEQFF; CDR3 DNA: TGCAGTGCTAGAGATTTGACCCTCAATGAGCAGTTCTTC
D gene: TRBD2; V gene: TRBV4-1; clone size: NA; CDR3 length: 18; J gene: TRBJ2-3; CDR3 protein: CASSQRPGLAGGTDTQYF; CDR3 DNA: TGCGCCAGCAGCCAACGCCCGGGACTAGCGGGCGGCACAGATACGCAGTATTTT
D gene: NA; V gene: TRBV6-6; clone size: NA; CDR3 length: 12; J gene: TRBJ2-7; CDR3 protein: CASKPDLYEQYF; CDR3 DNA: TGTGCCAGCAAACCCGACCTCTACGAGCAGTACTTC
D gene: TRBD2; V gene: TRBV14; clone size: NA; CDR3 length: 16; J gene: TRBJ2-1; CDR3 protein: CASSQSGGRPYNEQFF; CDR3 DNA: TGTGCCAGCAGCCAATCGGGGGGGCGGCCCTACAATGAGCAGTTCTTC
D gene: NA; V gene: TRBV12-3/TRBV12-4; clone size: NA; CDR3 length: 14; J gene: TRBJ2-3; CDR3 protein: CASSADGGTDTQYF; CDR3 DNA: TGTGCCAGCAGTGCGGACGGCGGCACAGATACGCAGTATTTT
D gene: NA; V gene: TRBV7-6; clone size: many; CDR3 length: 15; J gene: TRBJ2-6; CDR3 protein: CASSTRQSGANVLTF; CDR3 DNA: TGTGCCAGCAGCACCCGACAGTCTGGGGCCAACGTCCTGACTTTC
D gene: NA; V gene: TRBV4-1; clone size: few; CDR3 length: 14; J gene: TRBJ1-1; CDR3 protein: CASSQDPGYTEAFF; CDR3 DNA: TGCGCCAGCAGCCAAGATCCTGGATACACTGAAGCTTTCTTT
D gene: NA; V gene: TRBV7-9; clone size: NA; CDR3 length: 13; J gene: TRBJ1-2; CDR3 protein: CASSLFSRYGYTF; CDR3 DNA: TGTGCCAGCAGCTTATTCTCACGATATGGCTACACCTTC
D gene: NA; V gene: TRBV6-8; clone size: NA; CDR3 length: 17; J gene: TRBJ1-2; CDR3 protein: CASSAVLSGESGYGYTF; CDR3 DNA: TGTGCCAGCAGTGCTGTTTTATCGGGCGAAAGTGGCTATGGCTACACCTTC
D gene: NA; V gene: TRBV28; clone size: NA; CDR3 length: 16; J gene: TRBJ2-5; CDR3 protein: CASSPDSLGVQETQYF; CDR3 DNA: TGTGCCAGCAGCCCCGACAGTCTAGGGGTTCAAGAGACCCAGTACTTC
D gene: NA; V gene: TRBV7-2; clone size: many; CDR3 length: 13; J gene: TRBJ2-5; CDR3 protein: CASTDGLEETQYF; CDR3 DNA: TGTGCCAGCACCGACGGACTGGAGGAGACCCAGTACTTC
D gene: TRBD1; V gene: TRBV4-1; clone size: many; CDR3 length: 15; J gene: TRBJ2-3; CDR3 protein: CASSQIQGAEDTQYF; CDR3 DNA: TGCGCCAGCAGCCAAATACAGGGGGCGGAAGATACGCAGTATTTT
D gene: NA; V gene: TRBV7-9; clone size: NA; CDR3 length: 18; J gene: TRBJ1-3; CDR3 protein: CASSFPSRDGYSGNTIYF; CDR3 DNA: TGTGCCAGCAGCTTCCCTAGCCGGGACGGATACTCTGGAAACACCATATATTTT
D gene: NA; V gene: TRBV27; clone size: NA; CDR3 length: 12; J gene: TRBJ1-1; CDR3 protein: CASSAANTEAFF; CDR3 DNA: TGTGCCAGCAGTGCCGCGAACACTGAAGCTTTCTTT
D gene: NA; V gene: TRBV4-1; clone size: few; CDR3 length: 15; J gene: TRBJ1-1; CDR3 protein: CASSQSGTGNTEAFF; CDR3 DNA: TGCGCCAGCAGCCAATCGGGGACGGGGAACACTGAAGCTTTCTTT
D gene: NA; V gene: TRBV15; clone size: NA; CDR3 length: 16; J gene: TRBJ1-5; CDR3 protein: CATSRDSPESNQPQHF; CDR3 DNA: TGTGCCACCAGCAGAGATTCCCCCGAGAGCAATCAGCCCCAGCATTTT
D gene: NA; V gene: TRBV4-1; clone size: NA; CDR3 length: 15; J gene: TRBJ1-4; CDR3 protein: CASSQGTTGIEKLFF; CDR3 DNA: TGCGCCAGCAGCCAAGGCACAACGGGGATCGAAAAACTGTTTTTT
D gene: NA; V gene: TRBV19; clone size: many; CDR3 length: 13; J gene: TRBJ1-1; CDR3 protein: CASSISQANEAFF; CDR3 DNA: TGTGCCAGTAGTATCAGTCAGGCAAATGAAGCTTTCTTT
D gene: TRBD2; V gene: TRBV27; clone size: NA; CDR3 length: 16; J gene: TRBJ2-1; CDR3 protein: CASSLSTSGGSNEQFF; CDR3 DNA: TGTGCCAGCAGTTTATCGACGAGCGGGGGGAGCAATGAGCAGTTCTTC
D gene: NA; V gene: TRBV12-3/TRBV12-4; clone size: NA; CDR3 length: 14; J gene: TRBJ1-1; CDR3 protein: CASMTVRENTEAFF; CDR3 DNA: TGTGCCAGCATGACAGTCCGGGAGAACACTGAAGCTTTCTTT
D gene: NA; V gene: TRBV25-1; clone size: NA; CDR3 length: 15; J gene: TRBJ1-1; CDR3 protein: CASSGPLGMNTEAFF; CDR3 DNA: TGTGCCAGCAGTGGCCCGTTGGGGATGAACACTGAAGCTTTCTTT
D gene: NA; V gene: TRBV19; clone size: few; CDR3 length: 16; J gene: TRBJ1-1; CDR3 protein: CASSMAAGSESTEAFF; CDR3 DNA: TGTGCCAGTAGCATGGCGGCAGGGAGCGAAAGCACTGAAGCTTTCTTT
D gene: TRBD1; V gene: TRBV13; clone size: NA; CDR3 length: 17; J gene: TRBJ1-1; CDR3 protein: CASTSAGTGYGNTEAFF; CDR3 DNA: TGTGCCAGCACCTCGGCCGGGACAGGGTATGGGAACACTGAAGCTTTCTTT
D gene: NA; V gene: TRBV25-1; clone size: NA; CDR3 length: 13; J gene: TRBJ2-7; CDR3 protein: CASSTNRGGEQYF; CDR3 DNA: TGTGCCAGCAGTACCAACAGGGGGGGCGAGCAGTACTTC
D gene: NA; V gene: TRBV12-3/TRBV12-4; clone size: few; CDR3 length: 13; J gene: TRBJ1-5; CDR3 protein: CATASGPGQPQHF; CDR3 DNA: TGTGCCACCGCTTCAGGACCCGGGCAGCCCCAGCATTTT
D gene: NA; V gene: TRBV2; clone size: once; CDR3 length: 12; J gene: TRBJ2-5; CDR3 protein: CASTGRQETQYF; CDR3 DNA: TGTGCCAGCACGGGGAGACAAGAGACCCAGTACTTC
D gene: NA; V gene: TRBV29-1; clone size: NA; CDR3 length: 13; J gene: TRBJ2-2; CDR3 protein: CSVLPTNTGELFF; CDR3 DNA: TGCAGCGTCCTCCCGACGAACACCGGGGAGCTGTTTTTT
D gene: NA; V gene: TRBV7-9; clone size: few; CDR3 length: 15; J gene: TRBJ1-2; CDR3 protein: CASSPILAVGYGYTF; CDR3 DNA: TGTGCCAGCAGCCCAATATTGGCGGTGGGCTATGGCTACACCTTC
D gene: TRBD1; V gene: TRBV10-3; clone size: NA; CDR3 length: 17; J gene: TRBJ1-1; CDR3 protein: CAISESFSQGPNTEAFF; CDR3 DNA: TGTGCCATCAGTGAGTCGTTTTCACAGGGGCCGAACACTGAAGCTTTCTTT
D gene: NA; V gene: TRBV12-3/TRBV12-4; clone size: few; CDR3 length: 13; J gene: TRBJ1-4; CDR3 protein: CASSAEGGEKLFF; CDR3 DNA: TGTGCCAGCAGTGCGGAGGGGGGTGAAAAACTGTTTTTT